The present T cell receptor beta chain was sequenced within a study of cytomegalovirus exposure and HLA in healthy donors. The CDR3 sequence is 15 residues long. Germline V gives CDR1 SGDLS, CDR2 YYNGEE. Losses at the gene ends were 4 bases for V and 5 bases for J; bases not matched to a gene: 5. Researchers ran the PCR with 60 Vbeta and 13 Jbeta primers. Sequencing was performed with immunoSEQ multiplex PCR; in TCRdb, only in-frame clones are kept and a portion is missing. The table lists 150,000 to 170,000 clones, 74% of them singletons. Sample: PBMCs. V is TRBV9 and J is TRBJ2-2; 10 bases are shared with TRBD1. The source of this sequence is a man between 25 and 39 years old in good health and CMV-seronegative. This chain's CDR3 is CASSKGGQGTGELFF. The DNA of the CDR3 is TGTGCCAGCAGCAAAGGGGGACAGGGGACCGGGGAGCTGTTTTTT.